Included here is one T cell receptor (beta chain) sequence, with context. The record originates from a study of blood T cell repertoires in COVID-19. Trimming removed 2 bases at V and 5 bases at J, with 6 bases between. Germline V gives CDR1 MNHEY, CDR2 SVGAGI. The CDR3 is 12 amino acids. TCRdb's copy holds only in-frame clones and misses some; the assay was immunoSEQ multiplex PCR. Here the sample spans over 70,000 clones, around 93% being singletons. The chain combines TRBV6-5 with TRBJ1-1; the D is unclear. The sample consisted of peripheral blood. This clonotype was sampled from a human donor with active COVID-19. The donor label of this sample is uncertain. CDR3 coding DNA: TGTGCCAGCAGTTACGGGAGGACTGAAGCTTTCTTT. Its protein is CASSYGRTEAFF.